This TCR beta chain was retrieved from a study of tumor-infiltrating lymphocytes in primary liver carcinoma. Study results and limitations: About 8-25% of top clones, no more, were shared by all five regions.

From around 20-30 mg of unsorted bulk tissue, DNA and RNA were co-extracted together. Starting from around 510 ng of total RNA, TCR beta cDNA was produced with a primer in the constant region. Nested multiplex PCR, run for three rounds with slightly modified ARM-PCR, yielded TCR beta libraries. With TRBV1-TRBV30 forward primers and a C-beta reverse primer, the first two PCR rounds were run for nine to eleven cycles each. TCRdb ran MiXCR on the multiplex PCR reads and lists one entry per CDR3 protein. In the table there are more than 90,000 distinct CDR3 sequences, about 63% of which are singletons. The sample holds many counts of this clonotype. The antigen is undetermined. The CDR3 spans 13 residues. Germline lookup yields CDR1 ENHRY and CDR2 SYGVKD. V trimming: 6 bases; J trimming: 11 bases; junction bases outside the gene matches: 4.

The genes are TRBV10-3 and TRBJ2-1; 13 nucleotides line up with TRBD2. The origin of this receptor is a woman aged 60-75 years with primary liver carcinoma and hepatitis B virus infection. Sequencing was done on a sample of liver tumor tissue from sampling region 2. Regarding subset: tumor region T2, inferior pole. The DNA of the CDR3 is TGTGCCATCAGGGGGACTAGCGGGACCCAGCAGTTCTTC. It yields the protein CAIRGTSGTQQFF.